Each of the 8 T cell receptor beta chains below was sequenced from the same sample in a study of cytomegalovirus exposure and HLA in healthy donors. The primer mix had 60 Vbeta and 13 Jbeta primers. Libraries were prepared by immunoSEQ multiplex PCR; TCRdb keeps only in-frame clonotypes and omits some of them. The repertoire table contains more than 85,000 clones. Sample: PBMCs. The receptors were sampled from a girl between 5 and 17 years old in good health and CMV-seropositive.

V and J are TRBV11-3 and TRBJ2-5; a weak D match, TRBD2 (6 bases). Germline lookup yields CDR1 SGHNT and CDR2 YENEEA. The CDR3 runs 14 residues. V was pared by 4 bases and J by 0 bases, with 9 bases between. The CDR3 protein is CASSSRDYQETQYF. DNA of the CDR3: TGTGCCAGCAGCTCACGGGACTACCAAGAGACCCAGTACTTC.

The chain uses TRBV7-3 and TRBJ2-6; 7 bases match TRBD1. The CDR3 covers 15 residues. Germline V gene data show CDR1 as SGHTA and CDR2 as FQGTGA. Trimming removed 8 bases from V and 2 bases from J; junction bases left unmatched: 6. CDR3 nucleotides: TGTGCCAGCGAGACAGGGACAACTGGGGCCAACGTCCTGACTTTC. This sequence encodes CASETGTTGANVLTF.

The genes are TRBV28 and TRBJ1-2; maybe TRBD1 (6 bases). Germline V gives CDR1 MDHEN, CDR2 SYDVKM. V shed 1 base and J shed 1 base, with 16 bases lying between them. This CDR3 spans 17 amino acids. The CDR3 DNA reads TGTGCCAGCAGTTTATATTGGGGCCGGGACAATAACTATGGCTACACCTTC. The encoded protein is CASSLYWGRDNNYGYTF.

The V gene is TRBV12-5, the J gene TRBJ1-2; TRBD1 might be the D (5 bases). Trimming left V 5 bases short and J 8 bases short, with 12 bases between. CDR1 is LGHNT and CDR2 is FRNRAP in the germline V gene. The CDR3 has 12 amino acids. CDR3 loop: CASGPGGGGYTF. Written as DNA, the CDR3 is TGTGCTAGTGGTCCCGGGGGGGGAGGCTACACCTTC.

This chain uses TRBV7-9 with TRBJ2-7; D perhaps matches TRBD1 (6 bases). The germline V gene has CDR1 SEHNR and CDR2 FQNEAQ (reference sequence). V gave up 6 bases and J gave up 2 bases, with 14 bases separating them. The CDR3 is made up of 14 amino acids. Written as DNA, the CDR3 is TGTGCCAGCAGTTCTCGGGACACCCCCTACGAGCAGTACGTC. The encoded protein is CASSSRDTPYEQYV.

The genes are TRBV4-1 and TRBJ2-7, with 9 bases identical to TRBD2. The V and J ends lost 3 bases and 6 bases, in that order; junction bases with no gene match: 6. Germline lookup yields CDR1 MGHRA and CDR2 YSYEKL. This CDR3 comprises 14 residues. CDR3 sequence: CASSQVAGDFEQYV. CDR3 bases: TGCGCCAGCAGCCAGGTAGCGGGGGATTTCGAGCAGTACGTC.

This chain connects TRBV6-1 to TRBJ1-4; D gene uncertain. CDR3 length: 15 amino acids. The germline V gene encodes CDR1 MNHNS and CDR2 SASEGT. V was clipped by 3 bases and J by 0 bases, with 8 bases between them. The CDR3 DNA is TGTGCCAGCAGTGATGACACTGCAACTAATGAAAAACTGTTTTTT. It encodes CASSDDTATNEKLFF.

This chain joins TRBV4-2 and TRBJ2-5; 10 bases line up with TRBD2. The CDR3 totals 17 residues. Germline V gene lookup returns CDR1 LGHNA and CDR2 YNFKEQ. The V segment lost 4 bases and the J segment 2 bases; nucleotides outside the gene matches: 10. CDR3 sequence (DNA): TGTGCCAGCAGCCCCAGCTTAGCGGGGGGCCTACAAGAGACCCAGTACTTC. Amino acids: CASSPSLAGGLQETQYF.